This is a list of T cell receptor beta chains from one sample in a study of patients and donors after allogeneic stem cell transplantation. Each CDR3 protein is one row after TCRdb ran MiXCR on the RT-PCR reads. The repertoire holds approximately 160,000 distinct CDR3 sequences, with about 24% as singletons. The sample consisted of blood, either unsorted or a sorted T cell fraction (not recorded which). These receptors originate from a human donor who was either an allogeneic HSCT recipient or a stem cell or donor lymphocyte infusion donor (not recorded which). It is not recorded whose cells these are; they may come from a transplant donor. Both conserved end residues are part of each CDR3. The order of the fields is CDR3 length, V gene, D gene, clone size, J gene, CDR3 protein, CDR3 DNA. The D gene is left open where the match is weak. Clone size is not always given. Where it is, it says once, few, many or a class for expanded clones.

12	TRBV12-3/TRBV12-4	TRBD1	.	TRBJ1-2	CASSPTGAGYTF	TGTGCCAGCAGTCCTACAGGGGCTGGCTACACCTTC
14	TRBV20-1	.	.	TRBJ2-4	CSARDHIAKNIQYF	TGCAGTGCTAGAGATCATATAGCCAAAAACATTCAGTACTTC
15	TRBV20-1	.	few	TRBJ1-3	CSAALRGRTGNTIYF	TGCAGTGCTGCCCTACGGGGCCGGACTGGAAACACCATATATTTT
14	TRBV5-1	.	.	TRBJ1-4	CASSWGATNEKLFF	TGCGCCAGCAGCTGGGGGGCAACTAATGAAAAACTGTTTTTT
14	TRBV25-1	.	.	TRBJ2-5	CASSPRGGVETQYF	TGTGCCAGCAGTCCCCGGGGTGGGGTGGAGACCCAGTACTTC
18	TRBV2	TRBD1	few	TRBJ1-1	CASSGITGVVSWDTEAFF	TGTGCCAGCAGCGGAATAACAGGGGTGGTGAGTTGGGACACTGAAGCTTTCTTT
15	TRBV7-2	.	few	TRBJ2-5	CASSFGSGVQETQYF	TGTGCCAGCAGCTTTGGTAGCGGAGTCCAAGAGACCCAGTACTTC
18	TRBV7-9	TRBD2	.	TRBJ2-7	CASSLALAGGPSSYEQYF	TGTGCCAGCAGCTTAGCCCTAGCGGGAGGGCCGTCTTCCTACGAGCAGTACTTC
11	TRBV5-1	.	many	TRBJ1-1	CASFGGAEAFF	TGCGCCAGCTTCGGGGGCGCTGAAGCTTTCTTT
15	TRBV20-1	.	few	TRBJ1-5	CSARDPRLPFQPQHF	TGCAGTGCTAGAGATCCCAGGTTACCGTTTCAGCCCCAGCATTTT
13	TRBV6-5	.	.	TRBJ2-7	CASSGGTFYEQYF	TGTGCCAGCAGCGGAGGGACCTTCTACGAGCAGTACTTC
13	TRBV7-2	.	.	TRBJ1-4	CASSLAPNEKLFF	TGTGCCAGCAGCTTAGCCCCGAATGAAAAACTGTTTTTT